The source of this TCR beta chain is a study of T cell repertoires in cytomegalovirus infection. Study information: TCR beta signatures that were public indicated CMV infection and matching HLA type. The study's findings and limits: CMV carriers having the relevant HLA were flagged by cumulative public TCR beta family frequency. Clonotype analysis showed dominance of the ex vivo response by HLA-C-restricted CMV-specific TCR beta clonotypes.

TCRdb called the reads again in MiXCR, with one record for every CDR3 protein. The table has 120,000 to 150,000 distinct CDR3 sequences, roughly 6% seen once. Comments on this clonotype: Its antigen remains unknown.

The receptor comes from a human donor in good health (CMV status not recorded). Some clones in this sample may be carry-over from other donors' samples. Material: PBMCs.

The CDR3 protein is CSARPTGRQETQYF. The CDR3 DNA follows: TGCAGTGCTAGACCGACGGGGAGACAAGAGACCCAGTACTTC. The chain links TRBV20-1 to TRBJ2-5, with a possible D match to TRBD2 (5 bases). Between the trimmed V and J ends, which lost 2 bases and 2 bases, there was a span of 12 bases. The CDR3 runs to 14 residues. Looked up from germline, CDR1 is DFQATT and CDR2 is SNEGSKA (reference sequence).